Listed here are 4 T cell receptor beta chains from one sample, sequenced in a study of cytomegalovirus exposure and HLA in healthy donors. PCR used 60 Vbeta primers and 13 Jbeta primers. The table came from immunoSEQ multiplex PCR; TCRdb's copy has only in-frame clones and leaves some out. The sample shows 150,000 to 200,000 clones, just under 80% of them seen only once. The sample consisted of PBMCs. The receptors derive from a woman in her fifties or sixties in good health and CMV-seropositive.

This clone was found a few times. V and J are TRBV5-1 and TRBJ2-7; 9 bases are a match to TRBD2. With 4 bases clipped from V and 3 bases from J, the junction kept 8 bases outside the gene matches. This CDR3 has 15 residues. The germline V gene has CDR1 SGHRS and CDR2 YFSETQ. Here the CDR3 DNA reads TGCGCCAGCAGCCGGGGCGGTAGCGGGGGCTACGAGCAGTACTTC. It is translated as CASSRGGSGGYEQYF.

The V call is TRBV11-1, the J call TRBJ2-7; no definite D call. This CDR3 is built from 14 residues. Deletions cut 0 bases from V and 2 bases from J, with 8 bases between. Germline V lookup: CDR1 SGHAT, CDR2 FQDESV (reference sequence). The CDR3 protein is CASSLARPAYEQYF. Here the CDR3 DNA reads TGTGCCAGCAGCTTAGCCCGCCCAGCCTACGAGCAGTACTTC.

The chain links TRBV27 to TRBJ2-2, with TRBD2 matching 14 bases. With 7 bases clipped from V and 4 bases from J, the junction kept 8 bases outside the gene matches. The CDR3 totals 17 residues. CDR1 MNHEY and CDR2 SMNVEV come from the germline V gene (reference sequence). The chain's CDR3 is CASTLTSGGAVTGELFF. Written as DNA, the CDR3 is TGTGCCAGCACCCTGACTAGCGGGGGGGCCGTCACCGGGGAGCTGTTTTTT.

The gene calls are TRBV4-1 and TRBJ1-6; D call uncertain. The germline gives CDR1 MGHRA, CDR2 YSYEKL. Trimming left V 1 base short and J 6 bases short, with 7 bases between. CDR3 size: 14 residues. The CDR3 DNA sequence: TGCGCCAGCAGCCAAGGGACTGCTAATTCACCCCTCCACTTT. Its protein is CASSQGTANSPLHF.